This T cell receptor (beta chain) came from a study of human T cells and chemical hapten exposure (dated by TCRdb to the early 2020s). Notes on the research overall: Libraries were pooled for sequencing, and variation in per-sample TCR yields was attributed mainly to small differences in library volumes within the pool. Peripheral blood TCR repertoire changes were tracked in vivo in alopecia patients during primary and secondary sensitization to the hapten diphenylcyclopropenone (DPC). What the work shows at the level of the full study, not this receptor alone: After repeated subsampling, the strength of the expansion versus patch-test correlation and the threshold at which it became significant changed. The number of TCRs above 1 in 1000 frequency did not change with DPC sensitization; there was no evidence of global repertoire structure alterations.

This clonotype came up many times. Which antigen it targets is not known. Per-base quality was not reported, and no clone a single base away is much larger than it. Total RNA was extracted from unfractionated whole blood that had been collected in Tempus Blood RNA tubes. As TCR sequencing controls, roughly five healthy volunteers were used, with blood taken at day 0, 2 weeks and 6 weeks. V and J are trimmed by 7 bases and 4 bases, and the gene matches miss 8 bases of the junction. Via the germline V gene, CDR1 is SGHRS and CDR2 YFSETQ. The CDR3 holds 15 amino acids from the cysteine to the phenylalanine. Just the 45-base CDR3 DNA is kept, in frame starting at base 1. During library preparation, unique molecular identifiers were attached to individual cDNA molecules so that TCRs could be counted in a quantitative, reproducible way. From each blood RNA sample, both TCR alpha and TCR beta chains were sequenced. Processing in the source paper ran as follows. Samples had a median of about 90,000 TCRs, with a range from about 23,224 to 750,000. The Decombinator software suite was used to annotate the V, J and CDR3 of the TCR reads. For PS versus PT1 abundance plots, all samples were subsampled to the same number of TCRs (28,000). Expanded TCRs were defined as absent before sensitization and observed at least eight times at the 2-week time point. Clones were called with MiXCR by TCRdb after fastp trimmed the public reads at Q25, and only in-frame beta chains were retained. Rows with a matching CDR3 protein are joined into one entry that keeps the most common DNA and genes. What appears here as the V and J calls and clone size reflects TCRdb's work, not the paper's. The sample table records around 120,000 distinct CDR3 sequences; over 7.5% of these occur just once. The ten largest account for around 1.4% of the sample.

The sequence joins TRBV5-1 to TRBJ2-5; 12 central nucleotides agree with TRBD2. The sequencing input was whole blood. This sequence was found in a human donor in good health. Some clones in this sample may be carry-over from other donors' samples. Donor details come from another sample of the same person, matched by shared clones. CDR3 reads: CASFSALAGGETQYF. The DNA sequence is as follows: TGCGCCAGCTTCTCGGCACTAGCGGGAGGAGAGACCCAGTACTTC.